This T cell receptor beta chain was observed in a study of blood T cells in healthy people across ages (dated by TCRdb to the mid-2010s). For the study in its entirety: In model experiments, template switching captured about one uniquely barcoded TCR beta cDNA molecule for every two T cells. The study analyzed two additional independent replicas of 1 million unique cDNA reads from the same blood draw for two donors, one aged 18 to 30 and one aged 80 or older. Using deep sequencing normalized with unique cDNA molecular identifiers, the study measured how TCR beta repertoire diversity changes with age. To avoid experimental bias, donors of different ages were spread randomly across the sequencing lanes. The donors were divided into four age groups: young (average around 15 years), middle-aged (approximately 39), aged (around 67) and long-lived (roughly 88).

This clonotype was recorded a few times. Its antigen is unknown. The record has no base qualities; no much larger clone is one base away. Systemically healthy Caucasian individuals from Russia, 35 to 50 in total and aged roughly 6 to 100 years, were included as donors. Each donor gave 8.5 to 10 milliliters of peripheral blood, collected into EDTA-treated Vacutainer tubes. Ficoll-Paque density-gradient centrifugation was used to isolate PBMCs, with at least 7 million per sample. Total RNA was extracted from PBMCs with Trizol reagent, with at least 5.5 micrograms obtained per sample. For every donor, flow cytometry on a PBMC aliquot measured the percentage of naive CD45RAhigh/CD27high T cells. Results the study describes overall, beyond this receptor: As age increased, observed TCR beta diversity per million T cells dropped in a roughly linear way, and a significant reduction was already evident by age about 36. Total diversity estimates from one million sequenced T cells were considered lower bounds and underestimates. Bulk unsorted PBMC profiling prevented conclusive comparison of naive and antigen-experienced compartments. The long-lived group showed more naive CD4+ T cells, fewer expanded clones and increased TCR diversity than the aged group, suggesting age selection. Because donor CMV infection status was unknown, age-related changes in expanded clonotypes were potentially confounded. There was a strong correlation between observed TCR beta diversity and the percentage of naive T cells measured by flow cytometry.

Receptor libraries were prepared by 5' RACE. Sequencing took place on an Illumina HiSeq 2500. The second PCR ran for about 7 to 11 cycles and used a J-beta primer mix along with a sample-barcoded 5' primer. A unique molecular identifier was introduced onto each TCR beta cDNA molecule by a template-switch 5' adaptor carrying 12 random nucleotides. Each sample yielded at least 3 million CDR3-containing paired-end reads. First-strand cDNA synthesis was performed from all RNA using the Mint cDNA synthesis kit, with priming by a TRBC-specific oligonucleotide. Following uracil-DNA glycosylase treatment, all cDNA underwent a first 18-cycle PCR with the universal primers M1SS and BC2_uni_R. In the original analysis: For normalization, 1 million high-quality reads, each with a distinct molecular identifier, were randomly selected from each sample. Reads sharing molecular identifiers were discarded rather than binned into consensus sequences. CDR3 identification, clonotype clustering and error correction used MiTCR with a Q25 quality threshold and the strictest error-elimination algorithm. A nonparametric unseen species model with Euler transformation was used to estimate lower-bound total TCR beta diversity. TCRdb reworked the public reads: Q25 trimming with fastp, MiXCR clone assembly, productive beta chains retained. Identical CDR3 proteins give one entry, which carries the most common genes and DNA. These V and J calls originate from TCRdb's pipeline instead of the authors' own analysis. Within this sample are more than 650,000 distinct CDR3 sequences, with about a fifth of them counted one time only. Of the sample, under 25% is held by the ten largest clones.

The sequence derives from a man between 70 and 80 years old in good health. The material sequenced was blood.

The nucleotides are TGCAGCGTGCGCCCAGTCGGGCGCCTTAACTATGGCTACACCTTC. Protein translation: CSVRPVGRLNYGYTF. Here the chain combines TRBV29-1 and TRBJ1-2; no D gene call is confident. Taken from cysteine to phenylalanine, the CDR3 has 15 residues. The read is trimmed to its CDR3 DNA, 45 bases read in frame from base 1. V sheds 6 bases and J sheds 1 base, leaving 18 bases between their ends. CDR1 is given as SQVTM and CDR2 as ANQGSEA, both from the germline V gene.